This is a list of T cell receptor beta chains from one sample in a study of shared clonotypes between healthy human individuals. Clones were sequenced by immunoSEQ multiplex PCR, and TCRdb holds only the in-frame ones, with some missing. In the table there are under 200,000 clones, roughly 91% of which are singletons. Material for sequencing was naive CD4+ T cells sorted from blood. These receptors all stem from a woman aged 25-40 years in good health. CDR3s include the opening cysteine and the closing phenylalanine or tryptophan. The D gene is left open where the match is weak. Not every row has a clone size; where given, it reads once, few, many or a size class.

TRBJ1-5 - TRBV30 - TGTGCCTGGAGTGTACAGGGTCAGCCCCAGCATTTT CAWSVQGQPQHF
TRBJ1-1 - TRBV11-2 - TGTGCCAGCAGCTTAGACGGTGGGATGAACACTGAAGCTTTCTTT CASSLDGGMNTEAFF
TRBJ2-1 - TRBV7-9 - TGTGCCAGCAGCACGACTCATAGGGGATACAATGAGCAGTTCTTC CASSTTHRGYNEQFF
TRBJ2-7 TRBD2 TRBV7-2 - TGTGCCAGCAGCCGTGGACTAGCGGGAGGGTGGGAGCAGTACTTC CASSRGLAGGWEQYF
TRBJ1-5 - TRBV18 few TGTGCCAGCTCAAAGGGGGAAGATCAGCCCCAGCATTTT CASSKGEDQPQHF
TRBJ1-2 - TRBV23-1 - TGCGCCAGCAGTCAACTCATGGAGGGCGAAGGGGAACTATGGGGCTACACCTTC CASSQLMEGEGELWGYTF
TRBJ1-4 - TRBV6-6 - TGTGCCAGCAGCACATATGAAAAACTGTTTTTT CASSTYEKLFF
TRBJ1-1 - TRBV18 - TGTGCCAGCTCACCAGAGACAGGGAACACTGAAGCTTTCTTT CASSPETGNTEAFF
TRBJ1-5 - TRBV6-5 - TGTGCCAGCACTCGATTCAGGGACGGCAATCAGCCCCAGCATTTT CASTRFRDGNQPQHF
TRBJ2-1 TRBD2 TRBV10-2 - TGCGCCACCGAGCGGGAGGGAACCTACAATGAGCAGTTCTTC CATEREGTYNEQFF
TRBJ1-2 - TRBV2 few TGTGCCAGCAGCCTCCAGGGGTCAGGCCCACTCTACACCTTC CASSLQGSGPLYTF
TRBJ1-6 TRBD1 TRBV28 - TGTGCCAGCAGTCCGGACAGGGCTTCACCCCTCCACTTT CASSPDRASPLHF
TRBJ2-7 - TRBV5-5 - TGTGCCAGCAGCACAGGGCTAGCGGCATCCTACGAGCAGTACTTC CASSTGLAASYEQYF
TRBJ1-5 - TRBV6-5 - TGTGCCAGCAGACGGGGGAATCAGCCCCAGCATTTT CASRRGNQPQHF
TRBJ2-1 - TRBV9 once TGTGCCAGCAGCGTAGGGTACAATGAGCAGTTCTTC CASSVGYNEQFF
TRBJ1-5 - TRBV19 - TGTGCCAGTAGTATAAGGGTCCGGGACGGAGGAAAGCAGCCCCAGCATTTT CASSIRVRDGGKQPQHF
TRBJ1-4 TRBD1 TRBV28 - TGTGCCAGCAGCCGGGGGGACAGGGTCAATGAAAAACTGTTTTTT CASSRGDRVNEKLFF
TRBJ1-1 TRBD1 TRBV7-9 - TGTGCCAGCAGATCCCAGGGGGACACTGAAGCTTTCTTT CASRSQGDTEAFF
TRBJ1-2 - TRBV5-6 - TGTGCCAGCAGCTTTTGGGGGGCTGGAGGCTACACCTTC CASSFWGAGGYTF
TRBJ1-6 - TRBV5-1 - TGCGCCAGCAGCTTAGGACAGCCAAATTCACCCCTCCACTTT CASSLGQPNSPLHF
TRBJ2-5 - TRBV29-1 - TGCAGCGTTGAAGGGTCGGGACATCGCGCGGAGACCCAGTACTTC CSVEGSGHRAETQYF
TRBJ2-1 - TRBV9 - TGTGCCAGCAGCGCCAGAGGGACGAGGGGGGATGAGCAGTTCTTC CASSARGTRGDEQFF
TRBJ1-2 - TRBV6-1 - TGTGCCAGCAGTGAAAGAGGGCAAGCTGGCTACACCTTC CASSERGQAGYTF
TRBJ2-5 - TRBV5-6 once TGTGCCAGCAGCCCTTCCCAGTACTTC CASSPSQYF
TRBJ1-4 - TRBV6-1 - TGTGCCAGCAGTCCTCTAGAGGAAAAACTGTTTTTT CASSPLEEKLFF
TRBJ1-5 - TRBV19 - TGTGCCAGTAGTTCCCAGGGATTTAGCAATCAGCCCCAGCATTTT CASSSQGFSNQPQHF
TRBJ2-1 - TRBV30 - TGTGCCTGGAGTGGGGGCCTGTCGTATGAGCAGTTCTTC CAWSGGLSYEQFF
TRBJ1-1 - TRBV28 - TGTGCCAGCAGTCACGGACGATACACTGAAGCTTTCTTT CASSHGRYTEAFF
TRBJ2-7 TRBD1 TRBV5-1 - TGCGCCAGCAGCTTGGCGGGACAGGGGTTCTCCTACGAGCAGTACTTC CASSLAGQGFSYEQYF
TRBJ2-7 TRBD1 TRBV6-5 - TGTGCCAGCAGTTACAGGGGACAGGGATACGAGCAGTACTTC CASSYRGQGYEQYF
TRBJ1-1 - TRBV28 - TGTGCCAGCAGTCTCCGAGGGCGCAAAGCTTTCTTT CASSLRGRKAFF
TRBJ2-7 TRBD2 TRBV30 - TGTGCCTGGAGTCCGGTTAGCGGGCTATCCTACGAGCAGTACTTC CAWSPVSGLSYEQYF
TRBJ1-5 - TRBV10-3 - TGTGCCGCCCCTACCTACCCACCGCCCCAGCATTTT CAAPTYPPPQHF
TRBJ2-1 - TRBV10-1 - TGCGCCAGCAGTGAGGCTACAGGGCGGAATGAGCAGTTCTTC CASSEATGRNEQFF
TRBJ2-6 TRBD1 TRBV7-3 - TGTGCCAGCAGCCAGGGGGCTGGGGCCAACGTCCTGACTTTC CASSQGAGANVLTF
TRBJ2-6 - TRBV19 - TGTGCCAGTAGTATACTGCGAGGGGCCAACGTCCTGACTTTC CASSILRGANVLTF
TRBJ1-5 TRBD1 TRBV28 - TGTGCCAGCAGTGGAGGACAGGGCTTTGGTCAGCCCCAGCATTTT CASSGGQGFGQPQHF
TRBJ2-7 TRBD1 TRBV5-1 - TGCGCCAGCAGCACGGGACAGGGGTACGAGCAGTACTTC CASSTGQGYEQYF
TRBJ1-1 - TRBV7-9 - TGTGCCAGCAGCTTAGGAGACCCCTACACTGAAGCTTTCTTT CASSLGDPYTEAFF